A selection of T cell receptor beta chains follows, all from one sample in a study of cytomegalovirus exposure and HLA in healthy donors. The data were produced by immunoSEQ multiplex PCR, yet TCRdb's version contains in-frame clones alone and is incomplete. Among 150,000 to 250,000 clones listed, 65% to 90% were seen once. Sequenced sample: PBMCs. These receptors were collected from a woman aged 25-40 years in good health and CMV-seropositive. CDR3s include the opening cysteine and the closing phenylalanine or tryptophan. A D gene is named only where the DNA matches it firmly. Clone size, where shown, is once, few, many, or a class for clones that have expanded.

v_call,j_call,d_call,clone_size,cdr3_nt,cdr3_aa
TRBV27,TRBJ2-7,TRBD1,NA,TGTGCCAGCAGTGGGGACAGGCGCAGAGAGCAGTACTTC,CASSGDRRREQYF
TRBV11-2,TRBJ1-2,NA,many,TGTGCCATCACGACAGACCCGATGAGGCATGGCTACACCTTC,CAITTDPMRHGYTF
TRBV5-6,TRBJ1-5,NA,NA,TGTGCCAGCAGCTTGTCAGGGGCAGGAAGTCAGCCCCAGCATTTT,CASSLSGAGSQPQHF
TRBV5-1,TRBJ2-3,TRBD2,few,TGCGCCAGCAGCTTGGGACTAGCGGGAGGGCCGTCGGATACGCAGTATTTT,CASSLGLAGGPSDTQYF
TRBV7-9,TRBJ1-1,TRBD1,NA,TGTGCCAGCAGCCGATGGTCGGGACAGGGGATGAACACTGAAGCTTTCTTT,CASSRWSGQGMNTEAFF
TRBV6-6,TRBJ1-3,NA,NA,TGTGCCAGCAGTTACTCGCGGTTATCCGGAAACACCATATATTTT,CASSYSRLSGNTIYF
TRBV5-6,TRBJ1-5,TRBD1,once,TGTGCCAGCAGCTTGGGACAGGGCAGAAATCAGCCCCAGCATTTT,CASSLGQGRNQPQHF
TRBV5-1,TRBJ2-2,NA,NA,TGCGCCAGCATTCCGGACACCGGGGAGCTGTTTTTT,CASIPDTGELFF
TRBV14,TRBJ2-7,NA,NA,TGTGCCAGCAGCCAAGATCACCTCAGGGAGCAGTACTTC,CASSQDHLREQYF
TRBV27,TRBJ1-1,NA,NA,TGTGCCAGCAGAAATACGGGGAGCACTGAAGCTTTCTTT,CASRNTGSTEAFF